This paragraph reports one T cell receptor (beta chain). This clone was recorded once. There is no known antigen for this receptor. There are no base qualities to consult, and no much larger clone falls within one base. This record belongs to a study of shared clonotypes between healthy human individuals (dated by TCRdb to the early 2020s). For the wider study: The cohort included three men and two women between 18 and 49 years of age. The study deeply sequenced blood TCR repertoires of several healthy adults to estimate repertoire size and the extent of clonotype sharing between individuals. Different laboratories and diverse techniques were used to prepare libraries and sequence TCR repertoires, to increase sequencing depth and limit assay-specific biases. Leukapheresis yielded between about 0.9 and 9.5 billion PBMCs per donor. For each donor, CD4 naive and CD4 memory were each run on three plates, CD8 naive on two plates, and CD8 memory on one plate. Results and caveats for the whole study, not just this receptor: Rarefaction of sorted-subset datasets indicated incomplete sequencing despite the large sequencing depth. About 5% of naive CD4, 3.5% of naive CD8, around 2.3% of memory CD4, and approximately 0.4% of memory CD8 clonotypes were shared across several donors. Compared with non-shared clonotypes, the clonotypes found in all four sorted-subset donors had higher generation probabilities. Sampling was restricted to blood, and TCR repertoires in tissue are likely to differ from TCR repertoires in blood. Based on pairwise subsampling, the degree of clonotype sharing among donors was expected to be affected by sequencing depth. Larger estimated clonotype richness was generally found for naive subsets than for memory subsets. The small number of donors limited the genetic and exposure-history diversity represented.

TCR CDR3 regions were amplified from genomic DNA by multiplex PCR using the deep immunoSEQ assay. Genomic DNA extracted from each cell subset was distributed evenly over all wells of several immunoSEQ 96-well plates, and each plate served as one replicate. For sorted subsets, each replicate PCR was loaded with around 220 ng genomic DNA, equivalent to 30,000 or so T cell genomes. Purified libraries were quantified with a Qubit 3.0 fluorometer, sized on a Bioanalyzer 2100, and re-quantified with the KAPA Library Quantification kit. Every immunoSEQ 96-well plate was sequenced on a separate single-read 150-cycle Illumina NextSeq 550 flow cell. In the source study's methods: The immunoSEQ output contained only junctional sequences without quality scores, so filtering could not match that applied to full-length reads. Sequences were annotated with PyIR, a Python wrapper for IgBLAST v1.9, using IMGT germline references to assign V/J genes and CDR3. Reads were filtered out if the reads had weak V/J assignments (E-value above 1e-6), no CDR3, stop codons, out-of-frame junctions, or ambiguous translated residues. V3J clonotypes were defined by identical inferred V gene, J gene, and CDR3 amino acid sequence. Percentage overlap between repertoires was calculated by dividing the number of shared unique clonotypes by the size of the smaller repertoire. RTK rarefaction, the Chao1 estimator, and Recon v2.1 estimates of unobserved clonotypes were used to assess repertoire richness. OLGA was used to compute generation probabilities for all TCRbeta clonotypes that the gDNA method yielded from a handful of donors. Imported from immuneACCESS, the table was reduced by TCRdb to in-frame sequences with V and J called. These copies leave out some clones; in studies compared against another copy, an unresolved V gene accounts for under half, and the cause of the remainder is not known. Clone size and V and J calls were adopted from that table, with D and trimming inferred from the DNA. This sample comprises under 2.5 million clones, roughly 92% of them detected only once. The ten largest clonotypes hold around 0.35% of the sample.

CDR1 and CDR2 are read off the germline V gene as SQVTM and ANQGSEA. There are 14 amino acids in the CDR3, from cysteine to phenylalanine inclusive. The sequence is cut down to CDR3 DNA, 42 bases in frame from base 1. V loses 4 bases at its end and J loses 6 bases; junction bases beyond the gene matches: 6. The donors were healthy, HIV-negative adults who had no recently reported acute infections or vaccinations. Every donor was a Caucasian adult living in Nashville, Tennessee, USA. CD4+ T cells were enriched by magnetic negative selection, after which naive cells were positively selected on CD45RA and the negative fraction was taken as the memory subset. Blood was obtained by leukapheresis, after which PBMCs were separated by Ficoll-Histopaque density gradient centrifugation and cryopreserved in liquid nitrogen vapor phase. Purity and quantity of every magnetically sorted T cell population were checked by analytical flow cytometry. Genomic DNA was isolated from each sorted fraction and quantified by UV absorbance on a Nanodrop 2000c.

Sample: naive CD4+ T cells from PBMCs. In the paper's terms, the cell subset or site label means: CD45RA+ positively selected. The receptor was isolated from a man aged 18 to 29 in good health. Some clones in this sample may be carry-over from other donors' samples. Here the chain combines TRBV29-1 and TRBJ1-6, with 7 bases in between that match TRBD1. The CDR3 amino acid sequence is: CSVARDSSNSPLHF. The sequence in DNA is TGCAGCGTTGCCAGGGACAGCTCTAATTCACCCCTCCACTTT.